This is a list of T cell receptor beta chains from one sample in a study of patients and donors after allogeneic stem cell transplantation. TCRdb ran MiXCR on the RT-PCR reads and lists one entry per CDR3 protein. The sample records roughly 960,000 distinct CDR3 sequences, roughly 18% being singletons. The sample was blood, either unsorted or a sorted T cell fraction (not recorded which). These receptors were collected from a human donor who was either an allogeneic HSCT recipient or a stem cell or donor lymphocyte infusion donor (not recorded which). It is not recorded whose cells these are; they may come from a transplant donor. The CDR3 runs from the conserved cysteine through the conserved F or W. Fields, in order: CDR3 length, V gene, J gene, D gene, clone size, CDR3 protein, CDR3 DNA. A D gene is named only where the DNA matches it firmly. Size is omitted from some rows. Given values are once, few, many or a class for expanded clones.

16,TRBV7-2,TRBJ2-5,NA,NA,CASSRHGSPSQETQYF,TGTGCCAGCAGCCGACATGGGTCGCCCAGTCAAGAGACCCAGTACTTC
15,TRBV20-1,TRBJ2-3,TRBD1,NA,CSARDSDRGLYTQYF,TGCAGTGCTAGAGATTCGGACAGGGGGTTATATACGCAGTATTTT
13,TRBV3-1,TRBJ1-2,NA,NA,CASSQEGQGGYTF,TGTGCCAGCAGCCAAGAAGGCCAAGGTGGCTACACCTTC
15,TRBV6-1,TRBJ1-4,NA,NA,CASSTNRRTNEKLFF,TGTGCCAGCAGTACCAACCGGCGTACTAATGAAAAACTGTTTTTT
15,TRBV4-2,TRBJ2-1,NA,NA,CASSQGLASYNEQFF,TGTGCCAGCAGCCAAGGTTTGGCTTCCTACAATGAGCAGTTCTTC
13,TRBV7-9,TRBJ2-3,NA,NA,CASSFRGADTQYF,TGTGCCAGCAGCTTCAGGGGAGCAGATACGCAGTATTTT
13,TRBV6-1,TRBJ1-5,NA,NA,CASSGQGYGPQHF,TGTGCCAGCAGTGGTCAGGGATACGGGCCCCAGCATTTT
15,TRBV7-8,TRBJ2-7,NA,few,CASSLPHPGSSEQYF,TGTGCCAGCAGCTTACCACACCCTGGGAGTTCCGAGCAGTACTTC
14,TRBV9,TRBJ2-7,TRBD1,NA,CASSRTGVFDEQYF,TGTGCCAGCAGCCGGACAGGGGTTTTCGACGAGCAGTACTTC
16,TRBV5-6,TRBJ1-4,NA,once,CASSEDSYATNEKLFF,TGTGCCAGCAGCGAGGACAGCTACGCAACTAATGAAAAACTGTTTTTT
14,TRBV19,TRBJ1-5,NA,few,CASSIAGGNQPQHF,TGTGCCAGTAGTATTGCGGGGGGCAATCAGCCCCAGCATTTT
15,TRBV9,TRBJ2-3,TRBD2,few,CASSPTSGTTDTQYF,TGTGCCAGCAGCCCAACTAGCGGAACCACAGATACGCAGTATTTT
12,TRBV18,TRBJ2-3,NA,NA,CASSPMEDTQYF,TGTGCCAGCTCACCGATGGAAGATACGCAGTATTTT
13,TRBV18,TRBJ2-7,TRBD1,many,CASTGQGPYEQYF,TGTGCCAGCACGGGACAGGGGCCCTACGAGCAGTACTTC
13,TRBV6-5,TRBJ1-1,NA,many,CASSYFGDTEAFF,TGTGCCAGCAGTTACTTTGGGGACACTGAAGCTTTCTTT
13,TRBV29-1,TRBJ2-7,TRBD2,NA,CSVVPGLAKEQYF,TGCAGCGTCGTACCGGGACTAGCGAAAGAGCAGTACTTC
15,TRBV5-1,TRBJ2-1,NA,few,CASSLAVAPYNEQFF,TGCGCCAGCAGCTTGGCGGTAGCGCCCTACAATGAGCAGTTCTTC
12,TRBV5-1,TRBJ2-7,NA,many,CASSLGTPEQYF,TGCGCCAGCAGCCTCGGGACACCCGAGCAGTACTTC
16,TRBV5-1,TRBJ1-1,TRBD1,many,CASSRDRGLGDTEAFF,TGCGCCAGCAGCCGGGACAGGGGGCTAGGGGACACTGAAGCTTTCTTT
18,TRBV4-2,TRBJ2-1,TRBD2,few,CASSQEPTSGVSYNEQFF,TGTGCCAGCAGCCAAGAACCGACTAGCGGGGTCTCCTACAATGAGCAGTTCTTC
15,TRBV2,TRBJ1-1,NA,NA,CASSIQGLVNTEAFF,TGTGCCAGCAGTATCCAGGGGTTGGTGAACACTGAAGCTTTCTTT
14,TRBV7-9,TRBJ2-1,NA,NA,CASSDDGGYNEQFF,TGTGCCAGCTCAGATGACGGAGGTTACAATGAGCAGTTCTTC
17,TRBV12-3/TRBV12-4,TRBJ1-1,TRBD1,NA,CASSFGPLQGAFTEAFF,TGTGCCAGCAGTTTTGGCCCATTACAGGGGGCCTTTACTGAAGCTTTCTTT
14,TRBV3-1,TRBJ2-1,NA,few,CASSSDIQYNEQFF,TGTGCCAGCAGCTCCGATATCCAGTACAATGAGCAGTTCTTC
11,TRBV5-5,TRBJ2-1,NA,NA,CASSVLHEQFF,TGTGCCAGCAGCGTCCTCCATGAGCAGTTCTTC
15,TRBV4-2,TRBJ1-2,NA,NA,CASSQDPRGKGGYTF,TGTGCCAGCAGCCAAGATCCCAGGGGCAAGGGTGGCTACACCTTC
14,TRBV20-1,TRBJ2-5,TRBD2,few,CSAARLAEQETQYF,TGCAGTGCAGCTCGACTAGCGGAACAAGAGACCCAGTACTTC
17,TRBV12-3/TRBV12-4,TRBJ2-1,NA,few,CASSLATPGISYNEQFF,TGTGCCAGCAGTTTAGCGACCCCAGGGATCTCCTACAATGAGCAGTTCTTC
15,TRBV5-1,TRBJ2-3,TRBD2,NA,CASRGLAGTTDTQYF,TGCGCCAGCAGGGGTCTAGCGGGGACCACAGATACGCAGTATTTT
15,TRBV5-1,TRBJ2-1,NA,NA,CASSLWRGNYNEQFF,TGCGCCAGCAGCTTGTGGCGCGGGAACTACAATGAGCAGTTCTTC
13,TRBV18,TRBJ2-3,NA,NA,CASSPAISDTQYF,TGTGCCAGCTCACCGGCCATTTCAGATACGCAGTATTTT
16,TRBV5-6,TRBJ2-2,NA,NA,CASSMIRDSNTGELFF,TGTGCCAGCAGCATGATCCGGGACTCGAACACCGGGGAGCTGTTTTTT
17,TRBV4-3,TRBJ1-5,NA,few,CASSQDMLPGGNQPQHF,TGCGCCAGCAGCCAAGATATGCTGCCAGGGGGCAATCAGCCCCAGCATTTT
18,TRBV7-3,TRBJ2-1,TRBD2,NA,CASSSAARGRTLGGEQFF,TGTGCCAGCAGCTCGGCCGCCCGCGGGAGGACCCTCGGGGGTGAGCAGTTCTTC
14,TRBV4-1,TRBJ1-1,NA,NA,CASSQEGGGVEAFF,TGCGCCAGCAGCCAAGAGGGTGGGGGGGTTGAAGCTTTCTTT
13,TRBV4-2,TRBJ1-5,NA,NA,CASSQARWQPQHF,TGTGCCAGCAGCCAAGCCCGGTGGCAGCCCCAGCATTTT
17,TRBV6-5,TRBJ2-2,TRBD2,many,CASSYSMGGVNTGELFF,TGTGCCAGCAGTTACTCGATGGGGGGGGTGAACACCGGGGAGCTGTTTTTT
15,TRBV15,TRBJ1-4,NA,NA,CATSRGHEPVEKLFF,TGTGCCACCAGCAGGGGACACGAGCCTGTTGAAAAACTGTTTTTT
13,TRBV6-1,TRBJ2-2,NA,NA,CASSPAEGWELFF,TGTGCCAGCAGTCCGGCGGAGGGCTGGGAGCTGTTTTTT
16,TRBV3-1,TRBJ2-1,NA,NA,CASSQDIGTIYNEQFF,TGTGCCAGCAGCCAAGATATTGGGACAATATACAATGAGCAGTTCTTC
15,TRBV6-9,TRBJ2-7,TRBD2,few,CASSGRGGATYEQYF,TGTGCCAGCAGTGGCCGGGGGGGGGCCACCTACGAGCAGTACTTC
14,TRBV7-3,TRBJ1-2,NA,few,CASSPPGGIYGYTF,TGTGCCAGCAGCCCCCCCGGGGGGATCTATGGCTACACCTTC
16,TRBV5-4,TRBJ2-1,NA,few,CASSLVGSRAYNEQFF,TGTGCCAGCAGCTTGGTGGGGTCCCGCGCCTACAATGAGCAGTTCTTC
12,TRBV12-3/TRBV12-4,TRBJ1-2,NA,NA,CANSQDRYGYTF,TGTGCCAACAGCCAGGACCGGTATGGCTACACCTTC
15,TRBV5-1,TRBJ2-3,TRBD2,few,CASSLHREGTDTQYF,TGCGCCAGCAGCTTGCATCGGGAGGGCACAGATACGCAGTATTTT
14,TRBV10-3,TRBJ1-2,NA,once,CAITKTGTDYGYTF,TGTGCCATCACAAAAACCGGGACGGACTATGGCTACACCTTC
14,TRBV5-1,TRBJ2-5,TRBD2,many,CASTTVGGEETQYF,TGCGCCAGCACAACGGTTGGGGGGGAAGAGACCCAGTACTTC
17,TRBV6-1,TRBJ2-5,TRBD2,NA,CASSPLGGAGGQETQYF,TGTGCCAGCAGCCCACTCGGGGGAGCGGGGGGCCAAGAGACCCAGTACTTC
15,TRBV7-2,TRBJ1-5,NA,NA,CASSFFGGSNQPQHF,TGTGCCAGCAGCTTTTTTGGGGGTAGCAATCAGCCCCAGCATTTT
11,TRBV7-9,TRBJ1-1,NA,NA,CASGWGSEAFF,TGTGCCAGCGGTTGGGGATCTGAAGCTTTCTTT
17,TRBV11-2,TRBJ2-7,NA,few,CASSRGFGNLLPYEQYF,TGTGCCAGCAGCCGAGGATTTGGGAATCTACTACCCTACGAGCAGTACTTC
14,TRBV10-3,TRBJ1-2,NA,NA,CAISVGGKNYGYTF,TGTGCCATCAGTGTCGGCGGGAAGAACTATGGCTACACCTTC